The rows below give T cell receptor beta chains drawn from one sample of a study of shared clonotypes between healthy human individuals. The table came from immunoSEQ multiplex PCR; TCRdb's copy has only in-frame clones and leaves some out. Of fewer than 2.5 million clones in the sample, roughly 93% were seen once. The sequencing sample was made of naive CD4+ T cells from PBMCs. Source of these receptors: a young man in good health. Some clones in this sample may be carry-over from other donors' samples. CDR3s include the opening cysteine and the closing phenylalanine or tryptophan. Each record gives: J gene, clone size, V gene, D gene, CDR3 DNA, CDR3 protein. The D gene is left open where the match is weak. Size values are once, few and many counts, or a class for expanded clones, and some rows have none.

TRBJ1-1,NA,TRBV29-1,NA,TGCAGCGCCGTAGGACGGAGGAACACTGAAGCTTTCTTT,CSAVGRRNTEAFF
TRBJ1-3,once,TRBV30,NA,TGTGCCTGGAGTGTGACAGTTTCTGGAAACACCATATATTTT,CAWSVTVSGNTIYF
TRBJ2-3,NA,TRBV19,TRBD1,TGTGCCAGTAGTATAGGACAGGGTAGCACAGATACGCAGTATTTT,CASSIGQGSTDTQYF
TRBJ2-1,once,TRBV14,NA,TGTGCCAGCGGCTACAGGGCGAATGAGCAGTTCTTC,CASGYRANEQFF
TRBJ2-5,NA,TRBV29-1,NA,TGCAGCGTTGCGGAGGGCCCCCCGCGATCGTTTTCCCAGTACTTC,CSVAEGPPRSFSQYF
TRBJ1-6,NA,TRBV6-5,NA,TGTGCCAGCAGCCTCGGCTCCTATAATTCACCCCTCCACTTT,CASSLGSYNSPLHF
TRBJ2-7,once,TRBV6-1,NA,TGTGCCAGCAGGACGACAGTCTCCTACGAGCAGTACTTC,CASRTTVSYEQYF
TRBJ2-7,NA,TRBV2,NA,TGTGCCAGCAGTTCCTGGGGCACGGGGCGCTACGAGCAGTACTTC,CASSSWGTGRYEQYF
TRBJ2-7,NA,TRBV7-2,TRBD1,TGTGCCAGCAGCTCCGGACAGGGATCCTACGAGCAGTACTTC,CASSSGQGSYEQYF
TRBJ1-2,NA,TRBV7-8,NA,TGTGCCAGCAGCTTAGGGTCTCCGCTCTACTATGGCTACACCTTC,CASSLGSPLYYGYTF
TRBJ2-7,NA,TRBV19,NA,TGTGCCAGTAGTTCGAATGGGGCTGGCTCCTACGAGCAGTACTTC,CASSSNGAGSYEQYF
TRBJ1-3,NA,TRBV2,NA,TGTGCCAGCATGACAGGAGGAAACACCATATATTTT,CASMTGGNTIYF
TRBJ2-2,NA,TRBV7-2,NA,TGTGCCAGCAGCTTCTCTGGCCTAGCCACCGGGGAGCTGTTTTTT,CASSFSGLATGELFF
TRBJ2-2,NA,TRBV5-1,NA,TGCGCCAGCAGCTTGGAAGTAGCTCTCTCCGCCGGGGAGCTGTTTTTT,CASSLEVALSAGELFF
TRBJ1-2,NA,TRBV19,TRBD1,TGTGCCAGTACCCCCGTGGACAGGACAAATGGCTACACCTTC,CASTPVDRTNGYTF
TRBJ2-2,NA,TRBV5-4,NA,TGTGCCAGCAGCCTTGACATCACCGGGGAGCTGTTTTTT,CASSLDITGELFF
TRBJ2-1,NA,TRBV9,TRBD2,TGTGCCAGCAGCGTAGGGGTGACTAGCGGGAACAATGAGCAGTTCTTC,CASSVGVTSGNNEQFF
TRBJ1-1,NA,TRBV13,TRBD1,TGTGCCAGCAGCTTTGACAGGGGCCCTGAAGCTTTCTTT,CASSFDRGPEAFF
TRBJ2-5,NA,TRBV10-3,NA,TGTGCCATCAGTGCGGACGGCCTGGGAGAAGAGACCCAGTACTTC,CAISADGLGEETQYF
TRBJ2-3,NA,TRBV27,NA,TGTGCCAGCAGTCCCTCAGGGGTATCGCAGTATTTT,CASSPSGVSQYF
TRBJ2-7,NA,TRBV7-6,NA,TGTGCCAGCAGCTTAGCAGAGGGGGTATACGAGCAGTACTTC,CASSLAEGVYEQYF
TRBJ2-2,NA,TRBV29-1,TRBD1,TGCAGCGCTCAGGGGGCGAAGACCGGGGAGCTGTTTTTT,CSAQGAKTGELFF
TRBJ1-1,few,TRBV29-1,NA,TGCAGCGTCCTCAAAGGCGACACTGAAGCTTTCTTT,CSVLKGDTEAFF
TRBJ2-1,NA,TRBV4-2,NA,TGTGCCAGCAGCCCCAAGGGCCACAATGAGCAGTTCTTC,CASSPKGHNEQFF
TRBJ1-4,NA,TRBV10-3,TRBD1,TGTGCCACCTCGACAGGGCGGCGTGAAAAACTGTTTTTT,CATSTGRREKLFF
TRBJ1-1,NA,TRBV28,TRBD1,TGTGCCAGCAGTTTCGCTCGAAGGGGGCCGGGAGGAACTGAAGCTTTCTTT,CASSFARRGPGGTEAFF
TRBJ1-2,NA,TRBV6-1,TRBD1,TGTGCCAGCAGCCCCGGGACAGCGTACTATGGCTACACCTTC,CASSPGTAYYGYTF
TRBJ2-5,NA,TRBV5-6,TRBD1,TGTGCCAGCAGCTTGGGGACAGGGGAAGAGACCCAGTACTTC,CASSLGTGEETQYF
TRBJ1-1,NA,TRBV2,TRBD1,TGTGCCAGCGGGGGACAGTGGGGGACTGAAGCTTTCTTT,CASGGQWGTEAFF
TRBJ2-4,NA,TRBV2,NA,TGTGCCAGCTTAAGGCTAGCGCCAAACATTCAGTACTTC,CASLRLAPNIQYF
TRBJ2-4,NA,TRBV6-6,NA,TGTGCCAGCAGGGGCACTAGCCCCGGCATTCAGTACTTC,CASRGTSPGIQYF
TRBJ2-1,NA,TRBV28,TRBD2,TGTGCCAGCAGTACCCGCCGCGGGAGAACCTACAATGAGCAGTTCTTC,CASSTRRGRTYNEQFF
TRBJ1-2,NA,TRBV28,TRBD1,TGTGCCAGCAGTACTACAGGGGCCCAGGGCTACACCTTC,CASSTTGAQGYTF
TRBJ2-1,once,TRBV4-2,TRBD2,TGTGCCAGCAGCCAGAGGAGCGGGATCTACGACAATGAGCAGTTCTTC,CASSQRSGIYDNEQFF
TRBJ2-1,NA,TRBV19,TRBD2,TGTGCCAGTAGTCTCCGGACTAGCGGGAGGGTAAACAATGAGCAGTTCTTC,CASSLRTSGRVNNEQFF